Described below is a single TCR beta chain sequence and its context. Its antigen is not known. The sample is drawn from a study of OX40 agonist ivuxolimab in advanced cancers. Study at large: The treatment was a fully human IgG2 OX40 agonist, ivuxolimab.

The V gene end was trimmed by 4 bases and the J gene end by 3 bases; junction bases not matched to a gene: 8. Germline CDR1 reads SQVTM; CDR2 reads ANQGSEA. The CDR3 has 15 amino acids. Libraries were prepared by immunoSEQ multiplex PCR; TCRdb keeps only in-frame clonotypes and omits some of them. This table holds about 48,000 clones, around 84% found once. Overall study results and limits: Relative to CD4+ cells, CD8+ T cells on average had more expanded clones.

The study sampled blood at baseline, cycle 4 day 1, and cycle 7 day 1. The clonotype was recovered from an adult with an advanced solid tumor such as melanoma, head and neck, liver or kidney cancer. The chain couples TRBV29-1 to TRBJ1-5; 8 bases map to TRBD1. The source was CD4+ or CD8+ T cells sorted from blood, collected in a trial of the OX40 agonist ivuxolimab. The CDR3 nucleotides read TGCAGCGTTGCAGGGGGCAGACCCCACAATCAGCCCCAGCATTTT. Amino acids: CSVAGGRPHNQPQHF.